One sample yielded the 23 T cell receptor beta chains listed below, sequenced in a study of blood T cell repertoires in COVID-19. The data were produced by immunoSEQ multiplex PCR, yet TCRdb's version contains in-frame clones alone and is incomplete. The sample has about 220,000 clones, 86% seen once; the top ten hold around 3.8%. Sequencing used PBMCs or T cells enriched from blood (not recorded which). These receptors were collected from a woman aged 40 to 55 with acute COVID-19.

The CDR3 region is CASSLRLAGGQGETQYF. Here the CDR3 DNA reads TGCGCCAGCAGCTTACGACTAGCGGGGGGGCAAGGCGAGACCCAGTACTTC. This sequence joins TRBV5-1 and TRBJ2-5; 14 bases map to TRBD2. Germline V gene sequence: CDR1 SGHRS, CDR2 YFSETQ. J gave up 5 bases and V 2 bases, and 8 bases lay outside the gene matches. The length of the CDR3 is 17 residues. The full variable domain, with the rest looked up from reference TRBV5-1 and TRBJ2-5, is KAGVTQTPRYLIKTRGQQVTLSCSPISGHRSVSWYQQTPGQGLQFLFEYFSETQRNKGNFPGRFSGRQFSNSRSEMNVSTLELGDSALYLCASSLRLAGGQGETQYFGPGTRLLVL.

The chain has TRBV18 and TRBJ2-5; no clear D. Germline V gives CDR1 KGHSH, CDR2 LQKENI. Trimming took 2 bases from V and 1 from J, leaving 8 bases between them. CDR3 length equals 14 residues. The DNA for the CDR3 is TGTGCCAGCTCACCATCTTCCAGCCAAGAGACCCAGTACTTC. As protein: CASSPSSSQETQYF.

The chain uses TRBV14 and TRBJ1-4; TRBD1 agrees at 9 bases. CDR3 length: 22 amino acids. V gave up 1 base and J gave up 6 bases; unmatched junction bases: 24. Germline values: CDR1 SGHDN, CDR2 FVKESK. The CDR3 coding sequence is TGTGCCAGCAGCCAAGTACCCAGAATCCCCGAGACAGGGGGATACAGGGATGAAAAACTGTTTTTT. Its translation: CASSQVPRIPETGGYRDEKLFF.

The V call is TRBV7-2, the J call TRBJ1-4, with D unresolved. Germline V gene data show CDR1 as SGHTA and CDR2 as FQGNSA. V was pared by 2 bases and J by 0 bases, with 7 bases between. The CDR3 runs 15 residues. CDR3 sequence reads: CASSLQSTTNEKLFF. In DNA, the CDR3 is TGTGCCAGCAGCTTACAGTCCACAACTAATGAAAAACTGTTTTTT. Using reference TRBV7-2 and TRBJ1-4 for the parts outside the CDR3, the full variable domain is GAGVSQSPSNKVTEKGKDVELRCDPISGHTALYWYRQSLGQGLEFLIYFQGNSAPDKSGLPSDRFSAERTGGSVSTLTIQRTQQEDSAVYLCASSLQSTTNEKLFFGSGTQLSVL.

This chain links TRBV5-6 with TRBJ1-1; D not certain. The length of the CDR3 is 12 residues. V dropped 5 bases and J dropped 2 bases, with 7 bases sitting between them. Germline-derived CDR1 and CDR2 are SGHDT and YYEEEE. CDR3 amino acids: CASSYFNTEAFF. The CDR3 region has the DNA TGTGCCAGCAGTTATTTTAACACTGAAGCTTTCTTT.

The chain carries TRBV24-1 and TRBJ1-1, with 10 bases matching TRBD1. Germline CDR1 KGHDR, CDR2 SFDVKD. The V gene end was trimmed by 5 bases and the J gene end by 8 bases; junction bases not matched to a gene: 7. This CDR3 has 14 residues. The CDR3: CATSAAGTGEEAFF. The CDR3 DNA reads TGTGCCACCAGTGCGGCCGGGACAGGGGAAGAAGCTTTCTTT.

CDR3: CASSGYQRTDTQYF. In DNA, the CDR3 is TGTGCCAGCAGCGGCTACCAACGCACAGATACGCAGTATTTT. The chain uses TRBV9 and TRBJ2-3; D not certain. The germline CDR1 and CDR2 sequences are SGDLS and YYNGEE. This CDR3 is 14 amino acids long. The V end lost 3 bases, the J end lost 1 base, and 9 bases lay between the germline ends. Filled out from reference TRBV9 and TRBJ2-3, the complete variable domain reads DSGVTQTPKHLITATGQRVTLRCSPRSGDLSVYWYQQSLDQGLQFLIQYYNGEERAKGNILERFSAQQFPDLHSELNLSSLELGDSALYFCASSGYQRTDTQYFGPGTRLTVL.

The chain links TRBV2 to TRBJ1-5; TRBD1 agrees at 9 bases. Germline CDR1 and CDR2: SNHLY and FYNNEI. The CDR3 runs 17 residues. V was clipped by 4 bases and J by 6 bases; unmatched bases: 13. The CDR3: CASSALIGGQGIQPQHF. The CDR3 DNA is TGTGCCAGCAGTGCTCTTATAGGTGGACAGGGGATTCAGCCCCAGCATTTT.

This sequence joins TRBV5-1 and TRBJ2-3; TRBD1 matches 10 bases. The J segment lost 4 bases and the V segment lost 3 bases, leaving 5 bases of the junction unmatched. Germline V CDR1 and CDR2: SGHRS, YFSETQ. The CDR3 is 15 amino acids. CDR3 sequence (DNA): TGCGCCAGCAGCTCATCGGACAGGGGGGCAGATACGCAGTATTTT. Translated: CASSSSDRGADTQYF.

The V and J genes are TRBV11-2 and TRBJ2-6, with 7 bases that match TRBD1. CDR1 SGHAT and CDR2 FQNNGV come from the germline V gene. V shed 6 bases and J 0 bases; nucleotides not matched to a gene: 8. The CDR3 runs to 17 residues. CDR3 bases: TGTGCCAGCAGGGACCCGGGACAGTCCTCTGGGGCCAACGTCCTGACTTTC. This gives the protein CASRDPGQSSGANVLTF. The full variable domain, in which reference TRBV11-2 and TRBJ2-6 provide the parts outside the CDR3, is EAGVAQSPRYKIIEKRQSVAFWCNPISGHATLYWYQQILGQGPKLLIQFQNNGVVDDSQLPKDRFSAERLKGVDSTLKIQPAKLEDSAVYLCASRDPGQSSGANVLTFGAGSRLTVL.

This clone has a single count. The V and J genes are TRBV20-1 and TRBJ2-3, with a tentative D call TRBD2 (5 bases). This CDR3 spans 11 amino acids. Trimming took off 6 bases at V and 5 bases at J, with 9 bases between the two ends. Germline CDR1 and CDR2: DFQATT and SNEGSKA (reference sequence). The CDR3 coding sequence is TGCAGTGCGACACTAGGAGATACGCAGTATTTT. The encoded protein is CSATLGDTQYF.

V and J are TRBV7-3 and TRBJ1-2; D not resolved. CDR3 size: 15 residues. The germline V gene encodes CDR1 SGHTA and CDR2 FQGTGA. Trimming shortened V by 0 bases and J by 4 bases, and 12 bases separated the two germline ends. CDR3 residues: CASSLTPGEGYGYTF. The CDR3 DNA sequence: TGTGCCAGCAGCTTAACCCCCGGAGAGGGCTATGGCTACACCTTC.

This chain joins TRBV9 and TRBJ1-1; D is unclear. The germline V gene encodes CDR1 SGDLS and CDR2 YYNGEE. V was pared by 4 bases and J by 5 bases, with 15 bases between. CDR3 size: 14 residues. The CDR3 region has the DNA TGTGCCAGCAGCACCCAAACCTCGGGGACTGAAGCTTTCTTT. Its protein product is CASSTQTSGTEAFF.

The chain employs TRBV29-1 and TRBJ2-1, with D maybe TRBD2 (5 bases). The CDR3 is 13 residues long. Trimming removed 6 bases at V and 7 bases at J, with 16 bases between. The germline V gene encodes CDR1 SQVTM and CDR2 ANQGSEA. Written as DNA, the CDR3 is TGCAGCGTGGACGCAGGTAGAGGGAATGAGCAGTTCTTC. It codes for CSVDAGRGNEQFF.

The genes are TRBV7-2 and TRBJ1-2; D remains unclear. CDR1 and CDR2 (germline): SGHTA, FQGNSA. V shed 5 bases and J shed 3 bases, with 7 bases lying between them. CDR3 length: 12 residues. Here the CDR3 DNA reads TGTGCCAGCAGCCCCACGGACTATGGCTACACCTTC. Translating it yields CASSPTDYGYTF. The full variable domain, in which reference TRBV7-2 and TRBJ1-2 provide the parts outside the CDR3, is GAGVSQSPSNKVTEKGKDVELRCDPISGHTALYWYRQSLGQGLEFLIYFQGNSAPDKSGLPSDRFSAERTGGSVSTLTIQRTQQEDSAVYLCASSPTDYGYTFGSGTRLTVV.

The chain couples TRBV5-5 to TRBJ2-2; weak D call: TRBD2 (6 bases). V was cut by 5 bases and J by 7 bases, with 12 bases left in between. Per germline, CDR1 SGHKS and CDR2 YYEKEE (reference sequence). The CDR3 is made up of 13 amino acids. This CDR3 is CASSRGLGGELFF. For the CDR3, the DNA is TGTGCCAGCAGTAGGGGACTCGGCGGGGAGCTGTTTTTT.

The genes are TRBV6-6 and TRBJ2-7; no clear D gene. CDR3 length: 15 residues. From germline, CDR1 is MNHNY and CDR2 SVGAGI (reference sequence). Trimming left V 2 bases short and J 3 bases short, with 14 bases between. The CDR3, as DNA: TGTGCCAGCAGTTACAGTCAGTCCACCCACTACGAGCAGTACGTC. It encodes CASSYSQSTHYEQYV.

This chain joins TRBV9 and TRBJ2-2; perhaps TRBD1 as D (6 bases). V lost 3 bases, J lost 4 bases, and 19 bases lay in between. This CDR3 spans 17 amino acids. The germline CDR1 and CDR2 sequences are SGDLS and YYNGEE. CDR3 protein: CASSAVDNRASTGELFF. The CDR3 nucleotides are TGTGCCAGCAGCGCCGTTGATAACAGGGCGTCCACCGGGGAGCTGTTTTTT.

This sequence joins TRBV5-1 and TRBJ2-3, with 15 bases lining up with TRBD2. V dropped 4 bases and J dropped 0; count of bases not matched to a gene: 9. Germline V gives CDR1 SGHRS, CDR2 YFSETQ. CDR3 size: 19 residues. CDR3 loop: CASSGGLAGGISSTDTQYF. The CDR3 DNA follows: TGCGCCAGCAGCGGCGGACTAGCGGGGGGGATCTCTAGCACAGATACGCAGTATTTT.

CDR3 nucleotide sequence: TGTGCCAGCAGCTTAGGACTAGCGGGGGGAGGTGTGGATACGCAGTATTTT. Translated: CASSLGLAGGGVDTQYF. The V gene is TRBV7-3, the J gene TRBJ2-3, with 14 nucleotides matching TRBD2. V dropped 2 bases and J dropped 6; count of bases not matched to a gene: 7. Germline V gene sequence: CDR1 SGHTA, CDR2 FQGTGA. This CDR3 comprises 17 residues.

This clone was counted only a few times. V is TRBV4-3 and J is TRBJ1-2, with D possibly being TRBD1 (5 bases). V shed 4 bases and J shed 7 bases, with 22 bases lying between them. The V gene's germline CDR1 is LGHNA and CDR2 YSLEER. The CDR3 sequence is 16 residues long. The CDR3 spells CASSREGLAGQLGYTF. CDR3 nucleotide sequence: TGCGCCAGCAGCCGGGAGGGACTGGCAGGGCAGCTTGGCTACACCTTC.

The chain is built from TRBV5-1 and TRBJ1-1; 10 bases agree with TRBD1. This CDR3 has 16 amino acids. The junction had 11 bases not matched to a gene; V was cut back by 4 bases and J by 5 bases. Germline CDR1 reads SGHRS; CDR2 reads YFSETQ. The CDR3 loop reads CASSPGLGQGRTEAFF. Written as DNA, the CDR3 is TGCGCCAGCAGCCCTGGACTGGGACAGGGGAGGACTGAAGCTTTCTTT. The full variable domain, its missing parts supplied by reference TRBV5-1 and TRBJ1-1, is KAGVTQTPRYLIKTRGQQVTLSCSPISGHRSVSWYQQTPGQGLQFLFEYFSETQRNKGNFPGRFSGRQFSNSRSEMNVSTLELGDSALYLCASSPGLGQGRTEAFFGQGTRLTVV.

The chain joins TRBV7-2 to TRBJ2-2, with TRBD2 matching over 9 bases. Germline V gives CDR1 SGHTA, CDR2 FQGNSA. Losses at the gene ends were 1 base for V and 6 bases for J; bases not matched to a gene: 6. The CDR3 spans 16 residues. Here the CDR3 reads CASSLEAGGLAGELFF. The CDR3 DNA is TGTGCCAGCAGCTTAGAGGCGGGGGGGCTGGCCGGGGAGCTGTTTTTT.